One T cell receptor beta chain is described in this entry. Its specificity is unknown. From germline, CDR1 is SGHNT and CDR2 YYREEE (reference sequence). This CDR3 has 16 amino acids. V was shortened by 4 bases and J by 3 bases, with 17 bases between the two germline ends. As part of library construction, unique molecular identifiers were attached to individual cDNA molecules. TCRdb itself ran the 5' RACE reads through MiXCR, one entry per CDR3 protein. The data show about 33,000 distinct CDR3 sequences, 4.7% seen once. The data were obtained in a study of early T cells in non-severe SARS-CoV-2 infection. Study in general: Sequencing input comprised bulk RNA from unsorted whole blood; chain pairing was not available. The study's findings and limits: Database matching using VDJdb favored anti-spike CD8 responses, with private and CD4 specificities left missing.

The V call is TRBV5-4, the J call TRBJ2-1, with D perhaps TRBD1 (6 bases). Material: whole blood. This sequence was found in an adult who was a healthcare worker with PCR-confirmed SARS-CoV-2 infection or an uninfected control (not recorded which). The CDR3 sequence is CASSGGTGMVYNEQFF. In nucleotides, the CDR3 is TGTGCCAGCAGCGGGGGTACAGGGATGGTCTACAATGAGCAGTTCTTC. Variable domain in full (rest from reference TRBV5-4 and TRBJ2-1): ETGVTQSPTHLIKTRGQQVTLRCSSQSGHNTVSWYQQALGQGPQFIFQYYREEENGRGNFPPRFSGLQFPNYSSELNVNALELDDSALYLCASSGGTGMVYNEQFFGPGTRLTVL.